These T cell receptor beta chains were read from a single sample in a study of molecular identifiers for immune sequencing clone quantification. Each CDR3 protein gets one entry after TCRdb re-called the PCR reads with MiXCR. The sample has 460,000 or so distinct CDR3 sequences, 20% to 25% seen once. The sequenced sample was naive CD8+ T cells from blood, with Jurkat cell RNA spiked in. All receptors come from a human donor in good health. Some libraries in this study had Jurkat cell RNA spiked in. The CDR3 runs from the conserved cysteine through the conserved F or W. A D gene is named only where the DNA matches it firmly. Some rows mark clone size as missing; the rest say once, few, many or name a class of expanded clone.

TRBJ1-1 | TRBV4-3 | few | - | CASSQELGDFSSTEAFF | TGCGCCAGCAGCCAAGAGTTGGGTGACTTTTCTAGTACTGAAGCTTTCTTT
TRBJ2-2 | TRBV6-1 | many | - | CASTGPLELFF | TGTGCCAGCACCGGACCCCTGGAGCTGTTTTTT
TRBJ1-5 | TRBV4-1 | many | - | CASSQDRGQPQHF | TGCGCCAGCAGCCAAGATCGGGGGCAGCCCCAGCATTTT
TRBJ2-5 | TRBV30 | many | TRBD2 | CAWSVVAGGETQYF | TGTGCCTGGAGTGTGGTAGCGGGGGGTGAGACCCAGTACTTC
TRBJ2-5 | TRBV14 | many | - | CASSPGTRSVETQYF | TGTGCCAGCAGCCCCGGGACACGCTCCGTGGAGACCCAGTACTTC
TRBJ1-5 | TRBV21-1 | many | - | CASPARGVFNQPQHF | TGTGCCAGCCCCGCCCGGGGTGTATTCAATCAGCCCCAGCATTTT
TRBJ1-1 | TRBV19 | - | - | CASKPREYLNTEAFF | TGTGCCAGTAAGCCACGCGAATACTTGAACACTGAAGCTTTCTTT
TRBJ2-6 | TRBV7-9 | few | - | CASSFWGAGANVLTF | TGTGCCAGCAGCTTCTGGGGAGCGGGGGCCAACGTCCTGACTTTC
TRBJ2-6 | TRBV13 | - | TRBD1 | CASSPDREDPGANVLTF | TGTGCCAGCAGCCCGGACAGGGAGGATCCTGGGGCCAACGTCCTGACTTTC
TRBJ1-1 | TRBV6-5 | many | - | CASSYGRSEAFF | TGTGCCAGCAGTTATGGGAGGTCTGAAGCTTTCTTT
TRBJ2-3 | TRBV6-2/TRBV6-3 | - | TRBD2 | CASNLASGSSDTQYF | TGTGCCAGCAATCTGGCTAGCGGGAGTTCAGATACGCAGTATTTT
TRBJ2-3 | TRBV27 | - | - | CASSYQGSTDTQCF | TGTGCCAGCAGTTATCAGGGTAGCACAGATACGCAGTGTTTT
TRBJ2-3 | TRBV7-9 | - | TRBD2 | CASSSSHPGLAGEDTQYF | TGTGCCAGCAGCTCATCACACCCGGGACTAGCGGGAGAAGATACGCAGTATTTT
TRBJ2-3 | TRBV7-6 | - | TRBD1 | CAGSPGTGGTDTQYF | TGTGCCGGCAGCCCAGGGACAGGGGGGACAGATACGCAGTATTTT
TRBJ2-7 | TRBV20-1 | many | TRBD2 | CSAFSGRNNEQYF | TGCAGTGCCTTTAGCGGGAGGAATAACGAGCAGTACTTC
TRBJ1-1 | TRBV11-2 | - | - | CASSELQVGTEAFF | TGTGCCAGCAGCGAGCTCCAGGTGGGCACTGAAGCTTTCTTT
TRBJ1-1 | TRBV9 | few | TRBD1 | CASNARDRATEAFF | TGTGCCAGCAACGCCAGGGACAGGGCCACTGAAGCTTTCTTT
TRBJ1-1 | TRBV5-6 | few | TRBD1 | CASSLGQGVAEAFF | TGTGCCAGCAGCTTGGGACAGGGGGTAGCTGAAGCTTTCTTT
TRBJ2-6 | TRBV5-4 | - | - | CASSLREAGANVLTF | TGTGCCAGCAGCCTCAGGGAGGCGGGGGCCAACGTCCTGACTTTC
TRBJ2-7 | TRBV11-2 | few | - | CASSPGYNEQYF | TGTGCCAGCAGCCCAGGGTACAACGAGCAGTACTTC
TRBJ1-4 | TRBV25-1 | - | - | CASSEYNEELFF | TGTGCCAGCAGTGAATACAATGAAGAACTGTTTTTT
TRBJ2-7 | TRBV11-2 | - | TRBD1 | CASSLGTGNPYEQYF | TGTGCCAGCAGCTTAGGGACAGGGAACCCCTACGAGCAGTACTTC
TRBJ2-3 | TRBV6-5 | few | - | CASSYSINSGDSNTDTQYF | TGTGCCAGCAGTTACTCGATTAATTCCGGGGATAGCAACACAGATACGCAGTATTTT
TRBJ1-1 | TRBV20-1 | many | - | CSARDFGGEAFF | TGCAGTGCTAGAGATTTCGGGGGCGAAGCTTTCTTT
TRBJ2-7 | TRBV27 | - | - | CASSPSPTSRYEQYF | TGTGCCAGCAGTCCATCCCCCACAAGCCGCTACGAGCAGTACTTC
TRBJ2-2 | TRBV4-3 | - | - | CASSQDLWNTGELFF | TGCGCCAGCAGCCAAGATCTTTGGAACACCGGGGAGCTGTTTTTT
TRBJ2-5 | TRBV27 | - | - | CASSLSGFPQETQYF | TGTGCCAGCAGTTTATCTGGGTTCCCCCAAGAGACCCAGTACTTC
TRBJ2-1 | TRBV13 | - | TRBD2 | CASSPRTSGGNEQFF | TGTGCCAGCAGCCCACGGACTAGCGGGGGGAATGAGCAGTTCTTC
TRBJ2-7 | TRBV12-3/TRBV12-4 | few | - | CASSFSGAEQYF | TGTGCCAGCAGTTTTTCGGGGGCCGAGCAGTACTTC
TRBJ1-1 | TRBV9 | few | - | CASSVGEGDLSMNTEAFF | TGTGCCAGCAGCGTAGGGGAAGGGGACCTTTCCATGAACACTGAAGCTTTCTTT
TRBJ2-3 | TRBV27 | - | TRBD1 | CASSLYRGTGTQYF | TGTGCCAGCAGTTTATACAGGGGCACAGGTACGCAGTATTTT
TRBJ1-2 | TRBV13 | few | - | CASSSEDSGYTF | TGTGCCAGCAGCTCAGAGGATTCTGGCTACACCTTC